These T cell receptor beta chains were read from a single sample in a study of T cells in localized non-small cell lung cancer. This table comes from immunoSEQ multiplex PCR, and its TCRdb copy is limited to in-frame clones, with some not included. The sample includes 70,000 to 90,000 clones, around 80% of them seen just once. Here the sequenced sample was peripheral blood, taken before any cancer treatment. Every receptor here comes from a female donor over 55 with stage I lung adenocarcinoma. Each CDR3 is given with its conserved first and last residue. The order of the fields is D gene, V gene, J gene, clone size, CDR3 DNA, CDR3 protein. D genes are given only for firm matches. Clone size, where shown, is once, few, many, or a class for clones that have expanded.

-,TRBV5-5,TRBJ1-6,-,TGTGCCAGCAGCCGACCGGGGAATTCACCCCTCCACTTT,CASSRPGNSPLHF
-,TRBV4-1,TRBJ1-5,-,TGCGCCAGCAGCCAAGATGGGGGGGGAGGGAACGGTCAGCCCCAGCATTTT,CASSQDGGGGNGQPQHF
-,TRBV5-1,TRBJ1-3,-,TGCGCCAGCAGCTTGGAGTCGACCTGGGGAAGGACCATATATTTT,CASSLESTWGRTIYF
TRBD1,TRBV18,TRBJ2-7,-,TGTGCCAGCTCACCATGGGGACAGGGCAACGAGCAGTACTTC,CASSPWGQGNEQYF
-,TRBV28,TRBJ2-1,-,TGTGCCAGCAGTTTATTTGGTGGCACGGACAGTTACAATGAGCAGTTCTTC,CASSLFGGTDSYNEQFF
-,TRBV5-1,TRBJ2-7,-,TGCGCCAGCAGCCCCGGTACAAGGTACGAGCAGTACTTC,CASSPGTRYEQYF
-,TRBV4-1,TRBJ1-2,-,TGCGCCAGCAGCCAAGAAACAGACTATGGCTACACCTTC,CASSQETDYGYTF
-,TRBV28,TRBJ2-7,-,TGTGCCAGCAGTTTACTCGGGGTCTCCTACGAGCAGTACTTC,CASSLLGVSYEQYF
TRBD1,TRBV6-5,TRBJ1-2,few,TGTGCCAGCAGAGGGACAGGGGGGTACACCTTC,CASRGTGGYTF
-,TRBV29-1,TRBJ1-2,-,TGCAGCGTTAGGCAGGATGGCTACACCTTC,CSVRQDGYTF
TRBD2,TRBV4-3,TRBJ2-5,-,TGCGCCAGCAGCCAAGAGATTAGCGGGGGGGGCAGGGAGACCCAGTACTTC,CASSQEISGGGRETQYF
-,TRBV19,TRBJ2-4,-,TGTGCCAGTAGTATGGGAGGGGGAGGGCCCCAAAACATTCAGTACTTC,CASSMGGGGPQNIQYF
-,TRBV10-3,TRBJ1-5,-,TGTGCCATCAGTGAGACATCGGATAGCAATCAGCCCCAGCATTTT,CAISETSDSNQPQHF
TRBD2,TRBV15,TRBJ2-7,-,TGTGCCACCAGCAGAAATAGCGGGGGGCTTCCCTACGAGCAGTACTTC,CATSRNSGGLPYEQYF
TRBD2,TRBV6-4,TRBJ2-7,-,TGTGCCAGCAGCCTAGGGACTAGCGGGAGCTCCTACGAGCAGTACTTC,CASSLGTSGSSYEQYF
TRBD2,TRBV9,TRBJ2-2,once,TGTGCCAGCAGCGTAGTCGGGGGGGACACCGGGGAGCTGTTTTTT,CASSVVGGDTGELFF
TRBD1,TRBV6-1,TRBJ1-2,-,TGTGCCAGCAGTGCACAGCCGGGACAGCGGGAAAGCTACACCTTC,CASSAQPGQRESYTF
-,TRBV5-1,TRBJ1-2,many,TGCGCCAGCAGCTCCCCCGAGGACTATGGCTACACCTTC,CASSSPEDYGYTF
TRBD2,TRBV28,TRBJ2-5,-,TGTGCCAACAGTTCAGTTGATAGCGGGGGTGTGGAGACCCAGTACTTC,CANSSVDSGGVETQYF
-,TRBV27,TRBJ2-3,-,TGTGCCAGCAGCACGAGGACAGCTACGCAGTATTTT,CASSTRTATQYF
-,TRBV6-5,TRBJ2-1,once,TGTGCCAGCAGTTACGGTCGGAGGACACTATACAATGAGCAGTTCTTC,CASSYGRRTLYNEQFF
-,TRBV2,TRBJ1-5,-,TGTGCCAGCAGGGGGCCGGGGGGTTTGCAGCCCCAGCATTTT,CASRGPGGLQPQHF
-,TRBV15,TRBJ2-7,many,TGTGCCACCAGCAGAGGGAGGTCCTACGAGCAGTACTTC,CATSRGRSYEQYF
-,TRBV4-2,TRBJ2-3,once,TGTGCCAGCAGCCAAGTTTTAGAAGGACGCACAGATACGCAGTATTTT,CASSQVLEGRTDTQYF
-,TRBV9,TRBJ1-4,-,TGTGCCAGCAGCGTAGGGGGGCAACGGGGTGAAAAACTGTTTTTT,CASSVGGQRGEKLFF
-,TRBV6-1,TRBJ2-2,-,TGTGCCAGCAGTGAACCATACCAGGGCCCGAACACCGGGGAGCTGTTTTTT,CASSEPYQGPNTGELFF
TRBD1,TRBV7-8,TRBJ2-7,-,TGTGCCAGCAGCTTGGGACAGGGTGTCGGGTCCTACGAGCAGTACTTC,CASSLGQGVGSYEQYF
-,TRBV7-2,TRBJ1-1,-,TGTGCCAGCAGCCGGGAGGGAGTCTCGTCGAACACTGAAGCTTTCTTT,CASSREGVSSNTEAFF
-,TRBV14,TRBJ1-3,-,TGTGCCAGCAGCCTTAGCCGTGACACCATATATTTT,CASSLSRDTIYF
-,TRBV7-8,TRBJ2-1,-,TGTGCCAGCAGCCCTCGCCGCGGGCGGAGTTACAATGAGCAGTTCTTC,CASSPRRGRSYNEQFF
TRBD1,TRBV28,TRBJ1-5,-,TGTGCCAGCAGGGGGCAGGGGGTCAATCAGCCCCAGCATTTT,CASRGQGVNQPQHF
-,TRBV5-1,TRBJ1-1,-,TGCGCCAGCAGCTCTCGGGTTACCAACACTGAAGCTTTCTTT,CASSSRVTNTEAFF